The clone carrying this T cell receptor beta chain showed up many times. Its antigen is unidentified. These data are taken from a study of glioma-infiltrating T cells. The study, taken as a whole, reports: Non-neoplastic patients had below-expected tissue-blood divergence, while all gliomas exceeded expectation. Only very few CDR3 sequences appeared in both tissue and blood.

Germline V gene sequence: CDR1 MNHNS, CDR2 SASEGT. The V end lost 6 bases, the J end lost 4 bases, and 12 bases lay between the germline ends. The CDR3 runs 14 residues. Amplification of TCR alpha and beta CDR3 regions from RNA used iRepertoire nested multiplex PCR. One-step reverse transcription and amplification started from approximately 100-400 ng of tissue mRNA or PBMC total RNA. TCRdb re-derived calls from the multiplex PCR reads in MiXCR, one entry per CDR3 protein. Counted here are about 45,000 distinct CDR3 sequences, approximately 20% occurring once; the ten biggest clones make up roughly 6%.

The rearrangement uses TRBV6-1 and TRBJ2-2; the D gene is possibly TRBD2 (5 bases). The TCR originated in a human donor with low-grade glioma or glioblastoma, undergoing nonglioma brain surgery, or in good health (not recorded which). Sequencing used glioma tissue, nonneoplastic brain tissue, or PBMCs (not recorded which). The CDR3 DNA follows: TGTGCCAGCAGATTCGACGGGGTCACCGGGGAGCTGTTTTTT. Encoded protein: CASRFDGVTGELFF.